This T cell receptor beta chain was documented in a study of patients and donors after allogeneic stem cell transplantation. This clonotype was seen repeatedly, ten times or more. Via MiXCR, TCRdb re-called the RT-PCR reads, giving one row per CDR3 protein. The sample includes 390,000 or so distinct CDR3 sequences, approximately 16% of them seen just once. Material: blood, either unsorted or a sorted T cell fraction (not recorded which). This TCR was sampled from a human donor who was either an allogeneic HSCT recipient or a stem cell or donor lymphocyte infusion donor (not recorded which). It is not recorded whose cells these are; they may come from a transplant donor.

The CDR3 protein is CASSEQGAHGYTF. CDR3 sequence (DNA): TGTGCCAGCAGTGAACAGGGGGCACATGGCTACACCTTC. The chain carries TRBV25-1 and TRBJ1-2; 8 bases are a match to TRBD1. The germline gives CDR1 MGHDK, CDR2 SYGVNS. The CDR3 extends over 13 amino acids. V lost 2 bases to trimming and J lost 6 bases; unmatched junction nucleotides: 2.